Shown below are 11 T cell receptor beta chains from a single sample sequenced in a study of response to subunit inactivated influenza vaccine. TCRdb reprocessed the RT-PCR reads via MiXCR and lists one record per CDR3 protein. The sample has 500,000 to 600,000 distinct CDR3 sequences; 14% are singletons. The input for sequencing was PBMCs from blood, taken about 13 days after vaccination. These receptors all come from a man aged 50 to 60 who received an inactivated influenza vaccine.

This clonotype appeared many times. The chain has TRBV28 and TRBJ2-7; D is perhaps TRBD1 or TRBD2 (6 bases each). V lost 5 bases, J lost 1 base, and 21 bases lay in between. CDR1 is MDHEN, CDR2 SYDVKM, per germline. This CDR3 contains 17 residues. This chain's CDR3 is CASSPRGLARGSYEQYF. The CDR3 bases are TGTGCCAGCAGTCCCCGGGGGCTAGCCAGGGGTTCCTACGAGCAGTACTTC. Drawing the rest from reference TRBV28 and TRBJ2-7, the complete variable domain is DVKVTQSSRYLVKRTGEKVFLECVQDMDHENMFWYRQDPGLGLRLIYFSYDVKMKEKGDIPEGYSVSREKKERFSLILESASTNQTSMYLCASSPRGLARGSYEQYFGPGTRLTVT.

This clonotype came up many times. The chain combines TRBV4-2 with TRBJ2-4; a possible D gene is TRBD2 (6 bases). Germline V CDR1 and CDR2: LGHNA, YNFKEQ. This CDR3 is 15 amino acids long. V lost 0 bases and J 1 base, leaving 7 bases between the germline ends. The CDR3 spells CASSQEAGAKNIQYF. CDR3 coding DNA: TGTGCCAGCAGCCAAGAGGCGGGGGCCAAAAACATTCAGTACTTC.

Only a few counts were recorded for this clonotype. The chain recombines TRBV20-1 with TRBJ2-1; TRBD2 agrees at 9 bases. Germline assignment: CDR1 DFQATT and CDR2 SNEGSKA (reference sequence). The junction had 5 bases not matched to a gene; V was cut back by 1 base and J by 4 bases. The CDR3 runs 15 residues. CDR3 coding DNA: TGCAGTGCTAGAGGCCATAGCGGGGGATACAATGAGCAGTTCTTC. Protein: CSARGHSGGYNEQFF.

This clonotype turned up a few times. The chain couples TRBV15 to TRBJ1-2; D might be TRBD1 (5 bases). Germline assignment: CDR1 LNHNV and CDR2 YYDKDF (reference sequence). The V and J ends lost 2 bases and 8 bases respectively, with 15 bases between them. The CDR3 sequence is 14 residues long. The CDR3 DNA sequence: TGTGCCACCAGCAGAACCGGGACCCGGCAGGGCTACACCTTC. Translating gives CATSRTGTRQGYTF.

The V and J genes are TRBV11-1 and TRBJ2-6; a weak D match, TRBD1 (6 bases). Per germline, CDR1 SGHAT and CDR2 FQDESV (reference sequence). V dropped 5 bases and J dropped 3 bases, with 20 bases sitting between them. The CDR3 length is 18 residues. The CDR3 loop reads CASSPRLTGPGGANVLTF. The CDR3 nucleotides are TGTGCCAGCAGCCCTCGTTTGACAGGTCCGGGTGGGGCCAACGTCCTGACTTTC.

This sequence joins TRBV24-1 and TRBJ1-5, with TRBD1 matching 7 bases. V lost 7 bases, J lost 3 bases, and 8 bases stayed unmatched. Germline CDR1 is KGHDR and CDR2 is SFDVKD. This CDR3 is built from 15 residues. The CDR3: CATSGEGANNQPQHF. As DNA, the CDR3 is TGTGCCACCAGCGGTGAGGGGGCGAACAATCAGCCCCAGCATTTT.

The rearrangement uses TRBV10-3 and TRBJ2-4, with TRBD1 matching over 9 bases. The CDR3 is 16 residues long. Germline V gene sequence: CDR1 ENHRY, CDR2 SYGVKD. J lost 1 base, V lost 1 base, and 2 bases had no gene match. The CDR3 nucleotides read TGTGCCATCAGTGAGTGGGACAGGGAGGCCAAAAACATTCAGTACTTC. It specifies CAISEWDREAKNIQYF.

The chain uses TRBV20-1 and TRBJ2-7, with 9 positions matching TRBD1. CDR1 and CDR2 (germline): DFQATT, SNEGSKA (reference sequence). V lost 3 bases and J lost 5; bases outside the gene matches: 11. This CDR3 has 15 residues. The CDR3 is CSASGPGQGLHEQYF. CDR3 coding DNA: TGCAGTGCTAGTGGACCGGGACAGGGTCTCCACGAGCAGTACTTC.

CDR3 sequence reads: CASSLVESWYQETQYF. In DNA, the CDR3 is TGTGCCAGCAGCTTAGTAGAGAGCTGGTACCAAGAGACCCAGTACTTC. The V and J genes are TRBV7-2 and TRBJ2-5; D gene ambiguous. The CDR3 runs 16 residues. Looked up from germline, CDR1 is SGHTA and CDR2 is FQGNSA. V lost 1 base and J 0 bases, leaving 12 bases between the germline ends. The full variable domain, its missing parts supplied by reference TRBV7-2 and TRBJ2-5, is GAGVSQSPSNKVTEKGKDVELRCDPISGHTALYWYRQSLGQGLEFLIYFQGNSAPDKSGLPSDRFSAERTGGSVSTLTIQRTQQEDSAVYLCASSLVESWYQETQYFGPGTRLLVL.

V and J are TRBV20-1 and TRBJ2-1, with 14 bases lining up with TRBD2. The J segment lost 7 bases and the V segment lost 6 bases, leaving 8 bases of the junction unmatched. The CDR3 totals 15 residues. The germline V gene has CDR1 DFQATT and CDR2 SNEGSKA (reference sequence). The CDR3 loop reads CSAIGLAGGGNEQFF. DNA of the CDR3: TGCAGTGCAATAGGACTAGCGGGAGGTGGGAATGAGCAGTTCTTC.

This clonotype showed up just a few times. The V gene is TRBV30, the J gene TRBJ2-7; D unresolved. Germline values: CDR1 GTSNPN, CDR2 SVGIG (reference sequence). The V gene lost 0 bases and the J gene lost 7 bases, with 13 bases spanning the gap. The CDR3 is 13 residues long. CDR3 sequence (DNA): TGTGCCTGGAGTGTACTCCCCTCGAGTGAGCAGTACTTC. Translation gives CAWSVLPSSEQYF.